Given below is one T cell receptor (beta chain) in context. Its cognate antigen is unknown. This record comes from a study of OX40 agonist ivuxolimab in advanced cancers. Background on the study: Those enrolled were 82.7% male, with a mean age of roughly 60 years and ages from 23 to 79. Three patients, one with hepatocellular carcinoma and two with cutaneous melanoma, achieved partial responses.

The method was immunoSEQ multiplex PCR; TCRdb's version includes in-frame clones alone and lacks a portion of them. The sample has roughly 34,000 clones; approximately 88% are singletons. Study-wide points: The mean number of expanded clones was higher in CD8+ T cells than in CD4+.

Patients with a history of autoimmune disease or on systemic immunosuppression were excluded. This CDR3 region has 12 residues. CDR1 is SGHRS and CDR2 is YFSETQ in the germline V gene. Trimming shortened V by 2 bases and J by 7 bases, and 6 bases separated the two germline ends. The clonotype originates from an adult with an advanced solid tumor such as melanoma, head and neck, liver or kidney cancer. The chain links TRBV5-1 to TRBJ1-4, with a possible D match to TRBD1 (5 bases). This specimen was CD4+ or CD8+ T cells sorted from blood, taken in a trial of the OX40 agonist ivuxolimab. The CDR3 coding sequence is TGCGCCAGCAGCTTTGGGGGTGAAAAACTGTTTTTT. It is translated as CASSFGGEKLFF.